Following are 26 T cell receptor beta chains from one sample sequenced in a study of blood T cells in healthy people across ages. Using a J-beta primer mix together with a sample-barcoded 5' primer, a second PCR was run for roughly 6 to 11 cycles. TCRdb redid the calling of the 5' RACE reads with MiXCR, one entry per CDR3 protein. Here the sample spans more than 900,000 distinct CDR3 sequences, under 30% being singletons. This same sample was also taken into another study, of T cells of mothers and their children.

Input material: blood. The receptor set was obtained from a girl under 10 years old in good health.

The CDR3 is CASSLGGIEQFF. CDR3 in DNA: TGTGCCAGCAGCTTAGGGGGAATCGAGCAGTTCTTC. V is TRBV11-2 and J is TRBJ2-1, with D hard to call. The CDR3 length is 12 residues. CDR1 and CDR2 (germline): SGHAT, FQNNGV. The V and J ends lost 1 base and 10 bases respectively, with 8 bases between them.

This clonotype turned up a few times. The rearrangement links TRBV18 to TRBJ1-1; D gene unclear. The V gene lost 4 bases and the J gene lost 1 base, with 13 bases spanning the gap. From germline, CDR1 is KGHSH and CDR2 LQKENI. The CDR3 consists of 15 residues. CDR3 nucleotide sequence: TGTGCCAGCTCACAGCCCCAGGTGGGGAACACTGAAGCTTTCTTT. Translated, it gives CASSQPQVGNTEAFF.

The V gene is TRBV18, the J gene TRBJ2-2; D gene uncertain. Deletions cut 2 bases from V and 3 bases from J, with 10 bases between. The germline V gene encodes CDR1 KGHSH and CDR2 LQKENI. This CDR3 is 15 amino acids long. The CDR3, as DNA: TGTGCCAGCTCACCAAGGTCCTTGGACACCGGGGAGCTGTTTTTT. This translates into CASSPRSLDTGELFF. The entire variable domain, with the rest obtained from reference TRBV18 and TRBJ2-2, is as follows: NAGVMQNPRHLVRRRGQEARLRCSPMKGHSHVYWYRQLPEEGLKFMVYLQKENIIDESGMPKERFSAEFPKEGPSILRIQQVVRGDSAAYFCASSPRSLDTGELFFGEGSRLTVL.

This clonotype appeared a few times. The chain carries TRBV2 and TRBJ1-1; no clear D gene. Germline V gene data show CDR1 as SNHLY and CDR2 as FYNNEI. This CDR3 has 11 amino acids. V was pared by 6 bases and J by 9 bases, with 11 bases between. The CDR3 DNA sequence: TGTGCCAGCAGCCATCCCCTCCAAGCTTTCTTT. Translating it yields CASSHPLQAFF. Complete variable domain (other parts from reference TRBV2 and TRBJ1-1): EPEVTQTPSHQVTQMGQEVILRCVPISNHLYFYWYRQILGQKVEFLVSFYNNEISEKSEIFDDQFSVERPDGSNFTLKIRSTKLEDSAMYFCASSHPLQAFFGQGTRLTVV.

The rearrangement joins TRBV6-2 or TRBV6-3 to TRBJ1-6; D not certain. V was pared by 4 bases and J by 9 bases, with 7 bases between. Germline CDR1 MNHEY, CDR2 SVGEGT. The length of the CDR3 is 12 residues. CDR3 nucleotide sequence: TGTGCCAGCAGTTGGGTCGGTTCACCCCTCCACTTT. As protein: CASSWVGSPLHF.

CDR3 coding DNA: TGTGCTACAAACCTAGCGGGACGGGCAGATACGCAGTATTTT. Its protein product is CATNLAGRADTQYF. V gene TRBV7-9 combines with J gene TRBJ2-3, with 9 bases aligning to TRBD2. CDR3 length: 14 amino acids. CDR1 is SEHNR, CDR2 FQNEAQ, per germline (reference sequence).

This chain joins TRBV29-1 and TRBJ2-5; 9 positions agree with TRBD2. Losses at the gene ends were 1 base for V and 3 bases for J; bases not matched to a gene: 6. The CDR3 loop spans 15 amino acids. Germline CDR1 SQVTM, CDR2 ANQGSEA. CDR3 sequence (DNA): TGCAGCGTTGAAGGGGTAGCGGGGGTAGAAGAGACCCAGTACTTC. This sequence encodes CSVEGVAGVEETQYF. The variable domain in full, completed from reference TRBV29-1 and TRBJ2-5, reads SAVISQKPSRDICQRGTSLTIQCQVDSQVTMMFWYRQQPGQSLTLIATANQGSEATYESGFVIDKFPISRPNLTFSTLTVSNMSPEDSSIYLCSVEGVAGVEETQYFGPGTRLLVL.

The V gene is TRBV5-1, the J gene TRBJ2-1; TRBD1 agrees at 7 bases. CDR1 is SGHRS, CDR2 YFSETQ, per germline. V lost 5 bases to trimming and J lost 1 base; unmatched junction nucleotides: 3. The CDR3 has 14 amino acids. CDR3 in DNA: TGCGCCAGCAGAAAGGACAGGTCCTACAATGAGCAGTTCTTC. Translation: CASRKDRSYNEQFF.

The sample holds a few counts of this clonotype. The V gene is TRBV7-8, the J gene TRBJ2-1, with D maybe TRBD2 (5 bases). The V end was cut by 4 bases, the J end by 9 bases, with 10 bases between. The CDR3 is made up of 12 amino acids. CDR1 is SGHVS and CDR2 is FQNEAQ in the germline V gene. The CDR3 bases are TGTGCCAGCAGCTCATTACTAGTTGAGCAGTTCTTC. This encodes CASSSLLVEQFF.

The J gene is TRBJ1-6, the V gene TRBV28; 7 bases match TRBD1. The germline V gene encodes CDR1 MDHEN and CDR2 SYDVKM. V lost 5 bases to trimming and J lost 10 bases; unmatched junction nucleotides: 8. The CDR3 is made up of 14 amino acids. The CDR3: CASSQRTGASPLHF. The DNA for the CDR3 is TGTGCCAGCAGTCAGAGAACAGGGGCCTCACCCCTCCACTTT.

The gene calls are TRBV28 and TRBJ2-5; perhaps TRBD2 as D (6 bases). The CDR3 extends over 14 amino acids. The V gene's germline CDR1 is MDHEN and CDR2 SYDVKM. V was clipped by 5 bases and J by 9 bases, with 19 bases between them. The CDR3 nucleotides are TGTGCCAGCAGTAGTCCCGGGGGACCCTCCCCCCAGTACTTC. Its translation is CASSSPGGPSPQYF.

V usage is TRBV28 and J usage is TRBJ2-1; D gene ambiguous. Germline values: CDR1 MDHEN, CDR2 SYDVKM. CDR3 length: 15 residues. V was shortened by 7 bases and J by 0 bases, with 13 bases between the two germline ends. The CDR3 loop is CASTRDFSSYNEQFF. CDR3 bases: TGTGCCAGCACCCGTGACTTTTCCTCCTACAATGAGCAGTTCTTC.

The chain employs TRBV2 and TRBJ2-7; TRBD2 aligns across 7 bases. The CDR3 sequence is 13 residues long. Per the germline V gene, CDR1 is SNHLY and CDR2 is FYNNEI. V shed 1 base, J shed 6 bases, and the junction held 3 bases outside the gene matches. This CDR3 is CASSEGTRVEQYF. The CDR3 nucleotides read TGTGCCAGCAGTGAAGGGACTAGAGTCGAGCAGTACTTC.

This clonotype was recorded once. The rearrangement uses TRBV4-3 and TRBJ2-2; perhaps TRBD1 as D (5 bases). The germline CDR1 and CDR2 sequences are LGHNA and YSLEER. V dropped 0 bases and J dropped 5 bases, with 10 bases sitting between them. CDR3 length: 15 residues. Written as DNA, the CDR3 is TGCGCCAGCAGCCAAGAAGGGGTGGTGACCGGGGAGCTGTTTTTT. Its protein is CASSQEGVVTGELFF.

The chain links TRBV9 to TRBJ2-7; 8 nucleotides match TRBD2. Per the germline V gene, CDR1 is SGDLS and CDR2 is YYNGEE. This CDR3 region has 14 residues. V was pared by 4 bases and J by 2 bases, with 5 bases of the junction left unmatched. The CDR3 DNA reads TGTGCCAGCAGCCCACGGGAGGGTACCTACGAGCAGTACTTC. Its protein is CASSPREGTYEQYF.

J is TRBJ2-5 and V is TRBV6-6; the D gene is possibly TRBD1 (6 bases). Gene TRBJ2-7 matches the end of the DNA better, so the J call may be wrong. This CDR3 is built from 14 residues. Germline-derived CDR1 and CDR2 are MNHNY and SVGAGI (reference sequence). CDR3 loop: CASSPGTYSYEQYF. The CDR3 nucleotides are TGTGCCAGCAGCCCCGGGACATATTCCTACGAGCAGTACTTC.

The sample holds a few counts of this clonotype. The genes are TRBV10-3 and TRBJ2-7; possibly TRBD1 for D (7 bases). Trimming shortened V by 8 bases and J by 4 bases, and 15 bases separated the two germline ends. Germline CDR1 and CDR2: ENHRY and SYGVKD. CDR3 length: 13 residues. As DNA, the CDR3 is TGTGCCATCGGCCTACAGGGGAGGTACGAGCAGTACTTC. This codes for CAIGLQGRYEQYF.

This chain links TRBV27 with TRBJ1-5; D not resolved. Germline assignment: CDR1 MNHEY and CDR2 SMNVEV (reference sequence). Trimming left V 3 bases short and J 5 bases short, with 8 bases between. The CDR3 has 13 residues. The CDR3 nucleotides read TGTGCCAGCAGTTTTAAAGGTTATCAGCCCCAGCATTTT. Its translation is CASSFKGYQPQHF.

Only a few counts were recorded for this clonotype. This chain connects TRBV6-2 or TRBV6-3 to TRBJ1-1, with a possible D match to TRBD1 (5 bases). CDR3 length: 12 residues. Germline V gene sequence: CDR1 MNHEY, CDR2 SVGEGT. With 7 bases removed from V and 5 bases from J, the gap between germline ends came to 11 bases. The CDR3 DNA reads TGTGCCAGCACCAATGGGGGTACTGAAGCTTTCTTT. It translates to CASTNGGTEAFF.

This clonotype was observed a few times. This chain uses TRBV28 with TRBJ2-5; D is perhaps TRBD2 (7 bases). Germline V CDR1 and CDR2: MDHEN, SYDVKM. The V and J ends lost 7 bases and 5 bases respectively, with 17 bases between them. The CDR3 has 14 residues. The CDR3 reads CASNRGAVRETQYF. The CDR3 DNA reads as TGTGCCAGCAACCGGGGGGCGGTAAGGGAGACCCAGTACTTC.

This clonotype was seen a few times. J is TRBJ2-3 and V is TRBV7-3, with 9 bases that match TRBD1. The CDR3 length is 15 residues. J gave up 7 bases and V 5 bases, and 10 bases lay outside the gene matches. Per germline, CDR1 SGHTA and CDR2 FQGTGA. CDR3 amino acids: CASSPSGQGRNTQYF. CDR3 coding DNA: TGTGCCAGCAGCCCCAGCGGACAGGGGCGGAATACGCAGTATTTT.

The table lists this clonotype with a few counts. The CDR3 spells CASSVEGEGNEQYF. Written as DNA, the CDR3 is TGTGCCAGCAGCGTAGAGGGCGAGGGGAACGAGCAGTACTTC. The gene calls are TRBV9 and TRBJ2-5; D may be TRBD1 or TRBD2 (5 bases each). The J call could be wrong; TRBJ2-7 is a better fit for the DNA end. Germline V CDR1 and CDR2: SGDLS, YYNGEE. The CDR3 totals 14 residues.

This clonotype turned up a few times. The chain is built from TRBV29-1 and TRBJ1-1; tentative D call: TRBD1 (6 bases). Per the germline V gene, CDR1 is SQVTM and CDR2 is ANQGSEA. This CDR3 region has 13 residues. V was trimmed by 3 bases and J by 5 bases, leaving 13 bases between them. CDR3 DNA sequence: TGCAGCGTTGAGGGGGGCAAGGGGACTGAAGCTTTCTTT. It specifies CSVEGGKGTEAFF.

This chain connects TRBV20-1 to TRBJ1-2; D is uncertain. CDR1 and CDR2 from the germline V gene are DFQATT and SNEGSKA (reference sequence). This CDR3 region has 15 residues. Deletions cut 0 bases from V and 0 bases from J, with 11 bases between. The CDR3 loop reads CSARDERTANYGYTF. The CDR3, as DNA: TGCAGTGCTAGAGATGAACGAACAGCTAACTATGGCTACACCTTC.

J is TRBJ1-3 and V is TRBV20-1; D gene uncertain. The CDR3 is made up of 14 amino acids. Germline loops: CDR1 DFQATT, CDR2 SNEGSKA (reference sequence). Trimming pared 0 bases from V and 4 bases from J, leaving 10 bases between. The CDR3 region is CSARDLGLGNTIYF. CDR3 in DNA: TGCAGTGCTAGAGATTTAGGCCTCGGAAACACCATATATTTT.

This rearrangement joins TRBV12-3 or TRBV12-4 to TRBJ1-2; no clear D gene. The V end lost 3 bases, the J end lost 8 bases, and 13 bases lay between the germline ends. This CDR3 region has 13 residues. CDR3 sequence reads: CASSFRRFQGYTF. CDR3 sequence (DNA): TGTGCCAGCAGTTTTAGGAGGTTTCAGGGCTACACCTTC.